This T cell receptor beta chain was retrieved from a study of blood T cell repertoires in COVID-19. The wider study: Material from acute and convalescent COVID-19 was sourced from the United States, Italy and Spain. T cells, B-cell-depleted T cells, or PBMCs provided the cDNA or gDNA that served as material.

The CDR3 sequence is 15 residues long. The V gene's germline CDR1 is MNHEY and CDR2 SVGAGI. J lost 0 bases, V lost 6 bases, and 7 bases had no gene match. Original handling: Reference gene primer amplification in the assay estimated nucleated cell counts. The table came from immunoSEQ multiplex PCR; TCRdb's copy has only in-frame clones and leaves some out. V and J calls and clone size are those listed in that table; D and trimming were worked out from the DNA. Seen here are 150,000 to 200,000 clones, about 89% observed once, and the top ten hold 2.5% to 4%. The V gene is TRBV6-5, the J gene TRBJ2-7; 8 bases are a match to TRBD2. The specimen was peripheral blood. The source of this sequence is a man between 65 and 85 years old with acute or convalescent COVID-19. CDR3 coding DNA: TGTGCCAGCAGGGGTAGCGGGGAGAGCTCCTACGAGCAGTACTTC. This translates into CASRGSGESSYEQYF.